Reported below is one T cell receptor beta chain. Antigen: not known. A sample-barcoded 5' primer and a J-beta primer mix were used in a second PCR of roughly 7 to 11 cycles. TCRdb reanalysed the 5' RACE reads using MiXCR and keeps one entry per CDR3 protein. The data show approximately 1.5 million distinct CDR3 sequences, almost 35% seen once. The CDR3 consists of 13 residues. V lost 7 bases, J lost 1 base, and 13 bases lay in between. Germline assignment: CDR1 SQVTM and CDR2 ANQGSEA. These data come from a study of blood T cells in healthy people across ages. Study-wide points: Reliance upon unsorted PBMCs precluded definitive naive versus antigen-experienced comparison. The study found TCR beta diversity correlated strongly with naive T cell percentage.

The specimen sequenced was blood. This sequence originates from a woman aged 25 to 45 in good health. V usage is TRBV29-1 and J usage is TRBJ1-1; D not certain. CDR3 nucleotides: TGCAGCGCAGTACCAGAAAGGAACACTGAAGCTTTCTTT. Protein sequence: CSAVPERNTEAFF.